These 3 T cell receptor beta chains share one sample of origin, sequenced in a study of response to subunit inactivated influenza vaccine. TCRdb reprocessed the RT-PCR reads via MiXCR and lists one record per CDR3 protein. The sample consists of about 540,000 distinct CDR3 sequences, 13% to 15% of them appearing once. The starting material was PBMCs from blood, obtained 12 days after vaccination. The origin of the receptors is a man aged 50 to 59 who received an inactivated influenza vaccine.

This clonotype was counted a few times. The chain couples TRBV20-1 to TRBJ1-1; the D gene is possibly TRBD1 (5 bases). In germline, CDR1 is DFQATT, CDR2 SNEGSKA (reference sequence). The CDR3 is made up of 15 amino acids. V was pared by 3 bases and J by 9 bases, with 23 bases between. The CDR3 reads CSARNERLGHRKAFF. For the CDR3, the DNA is TGCAGTGCTAGGAATGAACGGTTGGGGCATAGAAAAGCTTTCTTT.

This chain connects TRBV28 to TRBJ2-1; D call uncertain. Trimming shortened V by 7 bases and J by 6 bases, and 16 bases separated the two germline ends. This CDR3 is 14 amino acids long. Per the germline V gene, CDR1 is MDHEN and CDR2 is SYDVKM. CDR3 amino acids: CASTSPRRGNEQFF. In DNA, the CDR3 is TGTGCCAGCACCTCCCCACGTCGCGGCAATGAGCAGTTCTTC. Full variable domain (missing parts from reference TRBV28 and TRBJ2-1): DVKVTQSSRYLVKRTGEKVFLECVQDMDHENMFWYRQDPGLGLRLIYFSYDVKMKEKGDIPEGYSVSREKKERFSLILESASTNQTSMYLCASTSPRRGNEQFFGPGTRLTVL.

Many counts were recorded for this clonotype. This chain joins TRBV29-1 and TRBJ2-5; TRBD2 agrees at 12 bases. This CDR3 spans 15 amino acids. The trim removed 3 bases at V and 5 bases at J, leaving 7 bases unmatched. Germline V gives CDR1 SQVTM, CDR2 ANQGSEA. This chain's CDR3 is CSVDPGTSGRETQYF. CDR3 nucleotides: TGCAGCGTTGACCCCGGGACTAGCGGGCGGGAGACCCAGTACTTC.